The sample holds a few counts of the clone carrying this TCR beta chain. What it recognizes is unknown. Primed by a sample-barcoded 5' primer and a J-beta primer mix, a second PCR proceeded for roughly 7 to 12 cycles. TCRdb independently ran MiXCR on the 5' RACE reads; one entry per CDR3 protein. The table records about 630,000 distinct CDR3 sequences, around 21% of them present only once. These data come from a study of blood T cells in healthy people across ages. General study points: Diversity estimates drawn from one million T cells were deemed underestimates. Correlation between TCR beta diversity and naive T cell percentage was strong.

V lost 5 bases and J lost 0; bases outside the gene matches: 12. Germline CDR1 and CDR2: SGHDN and FVKESK. CDR3 length: 20 residues. The chain uses TRBV14 and TRBJ2-1; 14 bases align to TRBD2. The sequence was obtained from an older man in good health. Sequencing used blood. As DNA, the CDR3 is TGTGCCAGCAGCGCTTTTGCCGGACTAGCGGGAGGACGCTCCTACAATGAGCAGTTCTTC. Translated, it gives CASSAFAGLAGGRSYNEQFF.